The TCR beta chain under discussion was sequenced for a study of beta chain features in type 1 diabetes. Study at large: All samples combined gave 107,917,701 sorted cells for examination. General observations from the study: Shorter templates might be favored by PCR, and equally so in patients and in controls. When Type 1 diabetes patients were examined, their TCRB CDR3s proved moderately but significantly shorter in all four CD4+ subsets.

As every portion of the isolated RNA was reverse transcribed, the sequencing read expressed TCRB transcripts. Profiling relied on immunoSEQ multiplex PCR, and the TCRdb table lists in-frame clones only, not all of them. Among about 160,000 clones, 7.5% to 9.5% were seen once, and the ten largest hold around 0.5%. This clone was seen a handful of times. Its antigen is unidentified. Between the trimmed V and J ends, which lost 5 bases and 8 bases, there was a span of 13 bases. The CDR3 spans 13 residues. Germline V gene lookup returns CDR1 LGHNA and CDR2 YNFKEQ. The source of this sequence is a woman younger than 35 with type 1 diabetes. V and J are TRBV4-2 and TRBJ2-4; perhaps TRBD2 as D (6 bases). The sequenced material came from central memory CD4+ T cells from blood. The CDR3 loop is CASSGGAWDIQYF. DNA for the CDR3: TGTGCCAGCAGCGGAGGGGCCTGGGACATTCAGTACTTC.